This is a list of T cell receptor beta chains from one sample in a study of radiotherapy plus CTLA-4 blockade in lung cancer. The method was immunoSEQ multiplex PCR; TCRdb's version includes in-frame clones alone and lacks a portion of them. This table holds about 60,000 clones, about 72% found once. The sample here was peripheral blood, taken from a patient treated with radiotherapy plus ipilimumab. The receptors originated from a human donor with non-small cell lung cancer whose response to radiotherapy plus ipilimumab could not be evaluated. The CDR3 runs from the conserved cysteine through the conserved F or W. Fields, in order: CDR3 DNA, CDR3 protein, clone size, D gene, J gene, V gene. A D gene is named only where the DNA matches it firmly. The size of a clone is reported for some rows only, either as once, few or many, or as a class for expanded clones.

CDR3nt: TGTGCCAGCAGCCTTGGACTAGCGGTAAACAATGAGCAGTTCTTC
CDR3aa: CASSLGLAVNNEQFF
abundance: few
d_gene: TRBD2
j_gene: TRBJ2-1
v_gene: TRBV7-2

CDR3nt: TGTGCCAGCAGCGGGGCGGGGACCGGGGAGCTGTTTTTT
CDR3aa: CASSGAGTGELFF
abundance: -
d_gene: -
j_gene: TRBJ2-2
v_gene: TRBV5-4

CDR3nt: TGCGCCAGCACATCCCGGGACAGCTACAATGAGCAGTTCTTC
CDR3aa: CASTSRDSYNEQFF
abundance: -
d_gene: TRBD1
j_gene: TRBJ2-1
v_gene: TRBV10-1

CDR3nt: TGCGCCAGCAGCCAAGATATGAACACTGAAGCTTTCTTT
CDR3aa: CASSQDMNTEAFF
abundance: -
d_gene: -
j_gene: TRBJ1-1
v_gene: TRBV4-1

CDR3nt: TGTGCCAGCAGTGACCTCCAACGACAGGCCGGTAGCACAGATACGCAGTATTTT
CDR3aa: CASSDLQRQAGSTDTQYF
abundance: -
d_gene: -
j_gene: TRBJ2-3
v_gene: TRBV25-1

CDR3nt: TGTGCCAGCTCACAATGGTCAGGTGCCTCTTCCTATGGCTACACCTTC
CDR3aa: CASSQWSGASSYGYTF
abundance: once
d_gene: -
j_gene: TRBJ1-2
v_gene: TRBV18

CDR3nt: TGTGCCAGCAGCCAAGTCGCGGCTAGCGGGTACAATGAGCAGTTCTTC
CDR3aa: CASSQVAASGYNEQFF
abundance: -
d_gene: TRBD2
j_gene: TRBJ2-1
v_gene: TRBV4-2

CDR3nt: TGTGCCAGCACCCCGGGACAGGAGTACAATGAGCAGTTCTTC
CDR3aa: CASTPGQEYNEQFF
abundance: -
d_gene: TRBD1
j_gene: TRBJ2-1
v_gene: TRBV28

CDR3nt: TGCGCCAGCTCGACTAGCGGGGGGTTTTACACCGGGGAGCTGTTTTTT
CDR3aa: CASSTSGGFYTGELFF
abundance: -
d_gene: TRBD2
j_gene: TRBJ2-2
v_gene: TRBV5-1

CDR3nt: TGTGCCAGTAGTATGACAGAGAACACTGAAGCTTTCTTT
CDR3aa: CASSMTENTEAFF
abundance: few
d_gene: -
j_gene: TRBJ1-1
v_gene: TRBV19

CDR3nt: TGTGCCAGCAGTTACCTAGGAGGGAGGACTGAAGCTTTCTTT
CDR3aa: CASSYLGGRTEAFF
abundance: -
d_gene: -
j_gene: TRBJ1-1
v_gene: TRBV6-5

CDR3nt: TGCGCCAGCAGCCTCGACCTCGAACAGGGTTTCGAGCAGTACTTC
CDR3aa: CASSLDLEQGFEQYF
abundance: -
d_gene: -
j_gene: TRBJ2-7
v_gene: TRBV4-1

CDR3nt: TGTGCCAGCAGTTTATCCACAGGGGACTACGAGCAGTACTTC
CDR3aa: CASSLSTGDYEQYF
abundance: -
d_gene: TRBD1
j_gene: TRBJ2-7
v_gene: TRBV27

CDR3nt: TGTGCCAGCAGTGGTCGGGGACAGGGGGCGAGGGGCTACACCTTC
CDR3aa: CASSGRGQGARGYTF
abundance: -
d_gene: TRBD1
j_gene: TRBJ1-2
v_gene: TRBV6-5

CDR3nt: TGTGCCAGCTCTCAGGGAGGGAGCAATCAGCCCCAGCATTTT
CDR3aa: CASSQGGSNQPQHF
abundance: -
d_gene: -
j_gene: TRBJ1-5
v_gene: TRBV18

CDR3nt: TGCAGCGTTGGCGCAGGACAGGGGAACTATGGCCACACCTTC
CDR3aa: CSVGAGQGNYGHTF
abundance: -
d_gene: TRBD1
j_gene: TRBJ1-2
v_gene: TRBV29-1

CDR3nt: TGTGCCAGCAGCGCACCTAACTCTGGGGCCAACGTCCTGACTTTC
CDR3aa: CASSAPNSGANVLTF
abundance: -
d_gene: -
j_gene: TRBJ2-6
v_gene: TRBV5-6

CDR3nt: TGTGCCAGCTCATCGGGCGGGAGCTCCTACAATGAGCAGTTCTTC
CDR3aa: CASSSGGSSYNEQFF
abundance: -
d_gene: TRBD2
j_gene: TRBJ2-1
v_gene: TRBV18

CDR3nt: TGCGCCAGCAGCCAAGATCGAACAGGATCCTATGGCTACACCTTC
CDR3aa: CASSQDRTGSYGYTF
abundance: -
d_gene: -
j_gene: TRBJ1-2
v_gene: TRBV4-3

CDR3nt: TGTGCCAGCCCAGGAAGTGTAGGCGACCACAATGAGCAGTTCTTC
CDR3aa: CASPGSVGDHNEQFF
abundance: -
d_gene: -
j_gene: TRBJ2-1
v_gene: TRBV18

CDR3nt: TGTGCCAGCAGTTTATCCGGGGTTACCTACGAGCAGTACTTC
CDR3aa: CASSLSGVTYEQYF
abundance: -
d_gene: -
j_gene: TRBJ2-7
v_gene: TRBV27

CDR3nt: TGTGCCAGCAGCTTAGACACAGGGTCTGGGGCCAACGTCCTGACTTTC
CDR3aa: CASSLDTGSGANVLTF
abundance: few
d_gene: -
j_gene: TRBJ2-6
v_gene: TRBV11-3

CDR3nt: TGCAGCGTTGAGCAGGGGCAAGGGACCCAGTACTTC
CDR3aa: CSVEQGQGTQYF
abundance: -
d_gene: -
j_gene: TRBJ2-5
v_gene: TRBV29-1

CDR3nt: TGTGCCAGCAAAACCGGGACAGGGGGCGGCAATCAGCCCCAGCATTTT
CDR3aa: CASKTGTGGGNQPQHF
abundance: once
d_gene: TRBD1
j_gene: TRBJ1-5
v_gene: TRBV28

CDR3nt: TGTGCCAGCAGCTTAGCCAGCGGGAGCCTCTCCTACGAGCAGTACTTC
CDR3aa: CASSLASGSLSYEQYF
abundance: -
d_gene: TRBD2
j_gene: TRBJ2-7
v_gene: TRBV11-2

CDR3nt: TGCGCCAGCAGCCTCCAGGGGGCTCTCGCAGATACGCAGTATTTT
CDR3aa: CASSLQGALADTQYF
abundance: -
d_gene: TRBD1
j_gene: TRBJ2-3
v_gene: TRBV5-1

CDR3nt: TGCGCCAGCAGCTTGACCGGGCAGGGGGCAGATACGCAGTATTTT
CDR3aa: CASSLTGQGADTQYF
abundance: few
d_gene: TRBD1
j_gene: TRBJ2-3
v_gene: TRBV5-1

CDR3nt: TGTGCCAGTAGTACCGGGACAGGGAACACTGAAGCTTTCTTT
CDR3aa: CASSTGTGNTEAFF
abundance: few
d_gene: TRBD1
j_gene: TRBJ1-1
v_gene: TRBV19

CDR3nt: TGTGCCAGCTATACAGGACAGACCTACGAGCAGTACTTC
CDR3aa: CASYTGQTYEQYF
abundance: -
d_gene: -
j_gene: TRBJ2-7
v_gene: TRBV2

CDR3nt: TGTGCCAGCAGCTCGAGTTCTGGGGCCAACGTCCTGACTTTC
CDR3aa: CASSSSSGANVLTF
abundance: -
d_gene: -
j_gene: TRBJ2-6
v_gene: TRBV5-6

CDR3nt: TGCGCCAGCAGCCAAGATCCCATCTATAGCAATCAGCCCCAGCATTTT
CDR3aa: CASSQDPIYSNQPQHF
abundance: many
d_gene: -
j_gene: TRBJ1-5
v_gene: TRBV4-1

CDR3nt: TGCGCCAGCAGCCAAGGAGGGGGTAGCTCCTACGAGCAGTACTTC
CDR3aa: CASSQGGGSSYEQYF
abundance: -
d_gene: -
j_gene: TRBJ2-7
v_gene: TRBV4-1

CDR3nt: TGTGCCAGCAGCGAGCCCCGGGACAGCTCCTCCAATGAGCAGTTCTTC
CDR3aa: CASSEPRDSSSNEQFF
abundance: -
d_gene: TRBD1
j_gene: TRBJ2-1
v_gene: TRBV27

CDR3nt: TGTGCCAGCAGTCCGTTAGCGTCGAACACCGGGGAGCTGTTTTTT
CDR3aa: CASSPLASNTGELFF
abundance: -
d_gene: -
j_gene: TRBJ2-2
v_gene: TRBV2

CDR3nt: TGCGCCAGCAGCCAAGGAACAGGGGTAAGAAGCAATCAGCCCCAGCATTTT
CDR3aa: CASSQGTGVRSNQPQHF
abundance: -
d_gene: TRBD1
j_gene: TRBJ1-5
v_gene: TRBV4-3

CDR3nt: TGTGCCAGCAGCGTAGAGGTGGCTAGCGGGGAAAGAAATACGCAGTATTTT
CDR3aa: CASSVEVASGERNTQYF
abundance: -
d_gene: TRBD2
j_gene: TRBJ2-3
v_gene: TRBV9

CDR3nt: TGTGCCAGCAGCCCGAGACAGGGGTACACTGAAGCTTTCTTT
CDR3aa: CASSPRQGYTEAFF
abundance: -
d_gene: TRBD1
j_gene: TRBJ1-1
v_gene: TRBV9

CDR3nt: TGCGCCAGCAGCCAAGTCTCCGGGACTACTTACAATGAGCAGTTCTTC
CDR3aa: CASSQVSGTTYNEQFF
abundance: -
d_gene: TRBD2
j_gene: TRBJ2-1
v_gene: TRBV4-1

CDR3nt: TGCGCCAGCAGCTGGCCCGGAGCTAGCGGGAGGGGGAGCCACACCGGGGAGCTGTTTTTT
CDR3aa: CASSWPGASGRGSHTGELFF
abundance: -
d_gene: TRBD2
j_gene: TRBJ2-2
v_gene: TRBV5-1

CDR3nt: TGTGCCAGCAGCCACGGTGTCGAGCAGTACTTC
CDR3aa: CASSHGVEQYF
abundance: -
d_gene: -
j_gene: TRBJ2-7
v_gene: TRBV7-9

CDR3nt: TGTGCCAGCAGCTTAGATCTTGGCAGGGGAAGTGGAAAACTGTTTTTT
CDR3aa: CASSLDLGRGSGKLFF
abundance: few
d_gene: -
j_gene: TRBJ1-4
v_gene: TRBV7-2

CDR3nt: TGTGCCAGCAGACGCAGGGAGGACACCGGGGAGCTGTTTTTT
CDR3aa: CASRRREDTGELFF
abundance: medium-sized
d_gene: -
j_gene: TRBJ2-2
v_gene: TRBV25-1

CDR3nt: TGCAGCGTTGGGACAGGGTACAATGAGCAGTTCTTC
CDR3aa: CSVGTGYNEQFF
abundance: -
d_gene: TRBD1
j_gene: TRBJ2-1
v_gene: TRBV29-1

CDR3nt: TGTGCCAGCAGTTTGCCGGACAGTACGAACACCGGGGAGCTGTTTTTT
CDR3aa: CASSLPDSTNTGELFF
abundance: -
d_gene: -
j_gene: TRBJ2-2
v_gene: TRBV28

CDR3nt: TGCGCCAGCAGCTCCCCAGACAGGGGGGGATACGAGCAGTACTTC
CDR3aa: CASSSPDRGGYEQYF
abundance: -
d_gene: TRBD1
j_gene: TRBJ2-7
v_gene: TRBV5-1

CDR3nt: TGTGCCAGCAGCTCCAGTGACAGGACGAACACCGGGGAGCTGTTTTTT
CDR3aa: CASSSSDRTNTGELFF
abundance: -
d_gene: -
j_gene: TRBJ2-2
v_gene: TRBV11-2

CDR3nt: TGTGCCAGCAGCTGGGACAGGGCCCACCCCACCGGGGAGCTGTTTTTT
CDR3aa: CASSWDRAHPTGELFF
abundance: -
d_gene: TRBD1
j_gene: TRBJ2-2
v_gene: TRBV27

CDR3nt: TGTGCCTGGGGGGGGGACAATTGCGAGCAGTACTTC
CDR3aa: CAWGGDNCEQYF
abundance: -
d_gene: -
j_gene: TRBJ2-7
v_gene: TRBV30

CDR3nt: TGTGCCAGCAGACCGGACACCAACACTGAAGCTTTCTTT
CDR3aa: CASRPDTNTEAFF
abundance: -
d_gene: -
j_gene: TRBJ1-1
v_gene: TRBV6-6

CDR3nt: TGTGCCAGCATTATTGGTCGGGACAAGCCCTACGAGCAGTACTTC
CDR3aa: CASIIGRDKPYEQYF
abundance: -
d_gene: -
j_gene: TRBJ2-7
v_gene: TRBV6-5

CDR3nt: TGCGCCAGCAGCTTGATTCTAGCGGGGGGCCCAGATACGCAGTATTTT
CDR3aa: CASSLILAGGPDTQYF
abundance: -
d_gene: TRBD2
j_gene: TRBJ2-3
v_gene: TRBV5-1

CDR3nt: TGTGCCAGCAGCTTAGTAGGGGTGCCCCAAGAGACCCAGTACTTC
CDR3aa: CASSLVGVPQETQYF
abundance: few
d_gene: -
j_gene: TRBJ2-5
v_gene: TRBV7-2

CDR3nt: TGTGCCAGCAGGGATTACAGGGAACCCTATGGCTACACCTTC
CDR3aa: CASRDYREPYGYTF
abundance: -
d_gene: -
j_gene: TRBJ1-2
v_gene: TRBV27

CDR3nt: TGCAGCGTTGAGATTTCGGGAGAACAAGAGACCCAGTACTTC
CDR3aa: CSVEISGEQETQYF
abundance: -
d_gene: -
j_gene: TRBJ2-5
v_gene: TRBV29-1

CDR3nt: TGTGCCAGCAGTTTTTTAGCCCAAACAGATACGCAGTATTTT
CDR3aa: CASSFLAQTDTQYF
abundance: -
d_gene: -
j_gene: TRBJ2-3
v_gene: TRBV16

CDR3nt: TGTGCCAGCAGTGGGGGACTAGCAGGCGAGACCCAGTACTTC
CDR3aa: CASSGGLAGETQYF
abundance: -
d_gene: TRBD2
j_gene: TRBJ2-5
v_gene: TRBV27

CDR3nt: TGTGCCAGCAGCTTGGGAGTACAGGGGATACAGCCCCAGCATTTT
CDR3aa: CASSLGVQGIQPQHF
abundance: -
d_gene: TRBD1
j_gene: TRBJ1-5
v_gene: TRBV5-5

CDR3nt: TGTGCCAGCAGTGATGGTAGGGGCCGAGGAGATGAAAAACTGTTTTTT
CDR3aa: CASSDGRGRGDEKLFF
abundance: -
d_gene: -
j_gene: TRBJ1-4
v_gene: TRBV2

CDR3nt: TGCGCCAGCAAGGGACAGGGGGCAATAGTGGGGGCCAACGTCCTGACTTTC
CDR3aa: CASKGQGAIVGANVLTF
abundance: -
d_gene: TRBD1
j_gene: TRBJ2-6
v_gene: TRBV5-1